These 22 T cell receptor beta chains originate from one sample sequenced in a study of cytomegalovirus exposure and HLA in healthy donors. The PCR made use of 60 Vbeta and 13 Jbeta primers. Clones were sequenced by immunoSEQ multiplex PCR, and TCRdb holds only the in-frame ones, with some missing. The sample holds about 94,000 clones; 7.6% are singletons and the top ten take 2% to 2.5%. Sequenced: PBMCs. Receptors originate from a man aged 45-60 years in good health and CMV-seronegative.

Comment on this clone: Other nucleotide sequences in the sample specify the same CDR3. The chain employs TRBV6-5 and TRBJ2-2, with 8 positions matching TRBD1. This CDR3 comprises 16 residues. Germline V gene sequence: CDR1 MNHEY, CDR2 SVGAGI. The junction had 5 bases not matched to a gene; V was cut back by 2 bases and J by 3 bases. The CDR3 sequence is CASSYAGTGDTGELFF. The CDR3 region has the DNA TGTGCCAGCAGTTACGCCGGGACAGGCGACACCGGGGAGCTGTTTTTT.

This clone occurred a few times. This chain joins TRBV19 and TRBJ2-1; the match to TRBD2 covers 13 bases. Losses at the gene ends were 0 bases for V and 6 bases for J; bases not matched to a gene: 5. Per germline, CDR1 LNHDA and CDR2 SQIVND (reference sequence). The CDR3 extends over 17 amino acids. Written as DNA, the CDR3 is TGTGCCAGTAGTATAGATTTGACTAGCGGGAGGACCAATGAGCAGTTCTTC. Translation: CASSIDLTSGRTNEQFF.

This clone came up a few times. CDR3: CASSEAGTGGTLQPQHF. For the CDR3, the DNA is TGTGCCAGCAGTGAAGCTGGGACAGGGGGGACGCTTCAGCCCCAGCATTTT. The chain has TRBV6-1 and TRBJ1-5, with 11 bases fitting TRBD1. The CDR3 length is 17 residues. With 0 bases clipped from V and 6 bases from J, the junction kept 7 bases outside the gene matches. Germline V gene data show CDR1 as MNHNS and CDR2 as SASEGT.

CDR3 amino acids: CASSLVTGVSEQYF. CDR3 DNA sequence: TGTGCCAGCAGCTTAGTGACAGGGGTCTCCGAGCAGTACTTC. V usage is TRBV7-9 and J usage is TRBJ2-7, with 8 bases identical to TRBD1. The CDR3 spans 14 residues. Trimming at V came to 1 base and at J to 6 bases, leaving 5 bases not matched to a gene. Germline V gene lookup returns CDR1 SEHNR and CDR2 FQNEAQ (reference sequence).

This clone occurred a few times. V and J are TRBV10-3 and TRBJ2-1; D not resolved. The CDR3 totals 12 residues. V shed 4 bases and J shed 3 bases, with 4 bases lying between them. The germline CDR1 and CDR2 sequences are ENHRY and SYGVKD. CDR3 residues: CAISVHYNEQFF. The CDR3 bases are TGTGCCATCAGTGTACACTACAATGAGCAGTTCTTC.

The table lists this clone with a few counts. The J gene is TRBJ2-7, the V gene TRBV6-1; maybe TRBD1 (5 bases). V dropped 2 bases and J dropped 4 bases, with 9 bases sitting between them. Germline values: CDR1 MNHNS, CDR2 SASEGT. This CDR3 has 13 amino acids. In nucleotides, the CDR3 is TGTGCCAGCAGTGAACGCTCAGGGTACGAGCAGTACTTC. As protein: CASSERSGYEQYF.

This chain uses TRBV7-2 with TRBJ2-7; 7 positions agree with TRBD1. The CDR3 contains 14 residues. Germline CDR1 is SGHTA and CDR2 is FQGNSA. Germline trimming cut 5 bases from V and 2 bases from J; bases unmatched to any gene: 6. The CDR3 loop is CASSTRQGPYEQYF. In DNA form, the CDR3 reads TGTGCCAGCAGCACCCGACAGGGACCCTACGAGCAGTACTTC. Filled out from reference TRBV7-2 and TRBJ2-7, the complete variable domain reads GAGVSQSPSNKVTEKGKDVELRCDPISGHTALYWYRQSLGQGLEFLIYFQGNSAPDKSGLPSDRFSAERTGGSVSTLTIQRTQQEDSAVYLCASSTRQGPYEQYFGPGTRLTVT.

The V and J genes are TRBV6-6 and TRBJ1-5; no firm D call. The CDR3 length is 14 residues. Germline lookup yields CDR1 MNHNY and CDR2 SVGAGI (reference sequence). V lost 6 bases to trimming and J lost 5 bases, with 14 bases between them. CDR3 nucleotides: TGTGCCAGCAGAAACCCTTTGAGGGATCAGCCCCAGCATTTT. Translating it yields CASRNPLRDQPQHF.

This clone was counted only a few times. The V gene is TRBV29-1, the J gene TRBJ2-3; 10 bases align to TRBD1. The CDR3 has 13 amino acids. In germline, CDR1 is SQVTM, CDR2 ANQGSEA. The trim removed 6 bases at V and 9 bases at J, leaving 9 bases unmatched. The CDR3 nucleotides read TGCAGCGTGCCACCGGGACAGGGGATCACGCAGTATTTT. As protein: CSVPPGQGITQYF.

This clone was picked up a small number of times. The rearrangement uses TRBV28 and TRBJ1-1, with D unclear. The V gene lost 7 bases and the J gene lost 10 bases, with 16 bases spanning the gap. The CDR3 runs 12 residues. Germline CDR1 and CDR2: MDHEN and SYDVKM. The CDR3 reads CASNKDRRGAFF. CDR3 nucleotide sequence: TGTGCCAGCAACAAGGACCGACGGGGAGCTTTCTTT.

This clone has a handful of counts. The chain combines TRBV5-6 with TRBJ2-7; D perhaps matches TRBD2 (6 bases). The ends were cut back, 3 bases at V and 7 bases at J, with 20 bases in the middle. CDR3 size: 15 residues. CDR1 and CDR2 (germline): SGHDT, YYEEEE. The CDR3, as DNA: TGTGCCAGCAGCTCTGTCGGACCGGGAGTATTAGAGCAGTACTTC. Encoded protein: CASSSVGPGVLEQYF.

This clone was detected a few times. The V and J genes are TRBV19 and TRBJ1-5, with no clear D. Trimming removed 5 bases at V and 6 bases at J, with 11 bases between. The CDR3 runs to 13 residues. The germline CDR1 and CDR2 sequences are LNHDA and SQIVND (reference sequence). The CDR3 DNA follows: TGTGCCAGTAGTGTGGAGGTTGGTCAGCCCCAGCATTTT. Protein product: CASSVEVGQPQHF.

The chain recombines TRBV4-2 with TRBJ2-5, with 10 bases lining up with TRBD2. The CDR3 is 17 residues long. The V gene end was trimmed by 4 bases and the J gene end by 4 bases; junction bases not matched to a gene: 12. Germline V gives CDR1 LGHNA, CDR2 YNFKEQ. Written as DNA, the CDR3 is TGTGCCAGCAGCCGGGTTAGGAGCGGGGGGGCCGGAGAGACCCAGTACTTC. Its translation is CASSRVRSGGAGETQYF.

The CDR3 spells CASSLGTGNTGELFF. Written as DNA, the CDR3 is TGTGCCAGCAGCTTGGGGACAGGGAACACCGGGGAGCTGTTTTTT. The chain uses TRBV11-1 and TRBJ2-2; TRBD1 aligns across 8 bases. J was trimmed by 1 base and V by 3 bases; bases with no gene match: 1. The CDR3 length is 15 residues. Germline V CDR1 and CDR2: SGHAT, FQDESV (reference sequence).

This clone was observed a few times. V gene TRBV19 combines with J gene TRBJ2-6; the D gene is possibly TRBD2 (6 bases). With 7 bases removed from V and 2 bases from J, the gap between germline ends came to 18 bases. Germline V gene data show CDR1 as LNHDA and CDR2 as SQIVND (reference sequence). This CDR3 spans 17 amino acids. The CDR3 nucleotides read TGTGCCAGTACTTGGCGGGGTGTAGGCCCTGGGGCCAACGTCCTGACTTTC. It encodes CASTWRGVGPGANVLTF.

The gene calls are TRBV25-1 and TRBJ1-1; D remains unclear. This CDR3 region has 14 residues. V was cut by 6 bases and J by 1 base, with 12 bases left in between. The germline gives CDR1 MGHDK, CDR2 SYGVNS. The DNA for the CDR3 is TGTGCCAGCAGGGATAACGGGTGGAACACTGAAGCTTTCTTT. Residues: CASRDNGWNTEAFF.

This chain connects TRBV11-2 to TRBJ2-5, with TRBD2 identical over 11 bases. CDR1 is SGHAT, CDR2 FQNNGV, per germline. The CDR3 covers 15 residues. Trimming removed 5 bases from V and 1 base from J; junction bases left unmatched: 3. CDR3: CASSPGLAGQETQYF. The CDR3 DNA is TGTGCCAGCAGCCCCGGACTAGCGGGCCAAGAGACCCAGTACTTC.

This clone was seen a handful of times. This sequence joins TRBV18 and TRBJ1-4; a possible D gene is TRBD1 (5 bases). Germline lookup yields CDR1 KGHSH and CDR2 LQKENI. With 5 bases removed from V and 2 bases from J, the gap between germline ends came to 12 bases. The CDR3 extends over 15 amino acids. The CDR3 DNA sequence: TGTGCCAGCTCAAGGCGGGACGTCACTAATGAAAAACTGTTTTTT. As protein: CASSRRDVTNEKLFF.

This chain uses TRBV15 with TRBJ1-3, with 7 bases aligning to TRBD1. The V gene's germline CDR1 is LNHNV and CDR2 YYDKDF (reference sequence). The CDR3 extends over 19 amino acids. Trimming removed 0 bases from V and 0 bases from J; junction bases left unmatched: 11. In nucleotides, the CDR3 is TGTGCCACCAGCAGAGAGATGGGTCTACAGGGGACCTCTGGAAACACCATATATTTT. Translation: CATSREMGLQGTSGNTIYF.

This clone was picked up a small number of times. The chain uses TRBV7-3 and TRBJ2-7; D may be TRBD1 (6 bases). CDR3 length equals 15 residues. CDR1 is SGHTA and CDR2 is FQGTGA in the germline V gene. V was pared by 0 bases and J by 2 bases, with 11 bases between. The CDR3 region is CASSLTRDTAYEQYF. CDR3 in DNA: TGTGCCAGCAGCTTAACTCGGGACACAGCCTACGAGCAGTACTTC.

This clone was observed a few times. CDR3 sequence: CASSLSAGAGQETQYF. CDR3 DNA: TGTGCCAGCAGTCTCTCGGCAGGGGCCGGCCAAGAGACCCAGTACTTC. The genes are TRBV7-3 and TRBJ2-5; D perhaps matches TRBD1 (6 bases). The CDR3 is 16 residues long. The germline V gene encodes CDR1 SGHTA and CDR2 FQGTGA. Deletions cut 6 bases from V and 1 base from J, with 18 bases between.

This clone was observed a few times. This chain's CDR3 is CASKNSGYSYEQYF. The DNA of the CDR3 is TGTGCCAGTAAGAATAGCGGATACTCCTACGAGCAGTACTTC. The chain is built from TRBV19 and TRBJ2-7; tentative D call: TRBD2 (6 bases). Trimming left V 7 bases short and J 0 bases short, with 13 bases between. The CDR3 covers 14 residues. CDR1 LNHDA and CDR2 SQIVND come from the germline V gene (reference sequence).